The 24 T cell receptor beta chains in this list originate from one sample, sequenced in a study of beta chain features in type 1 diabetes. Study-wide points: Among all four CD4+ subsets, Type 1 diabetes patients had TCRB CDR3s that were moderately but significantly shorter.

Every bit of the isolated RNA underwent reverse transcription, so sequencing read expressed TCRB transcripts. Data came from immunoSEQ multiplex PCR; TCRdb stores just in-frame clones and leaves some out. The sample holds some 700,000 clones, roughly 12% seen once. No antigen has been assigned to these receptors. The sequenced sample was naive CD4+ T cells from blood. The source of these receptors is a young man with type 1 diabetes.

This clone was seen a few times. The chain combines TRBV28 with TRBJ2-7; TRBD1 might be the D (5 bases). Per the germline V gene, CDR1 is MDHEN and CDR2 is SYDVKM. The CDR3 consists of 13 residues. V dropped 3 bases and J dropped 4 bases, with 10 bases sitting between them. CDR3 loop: CASSLTDEYEQYF. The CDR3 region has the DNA TGTGCCAGCAGTTTGACAGATGAGTACGAGCAGTACTTC.

CDR3 bases: TGTGCCAGCAGCTTAAGGAGTCCGAGCGATGAGCAGTTCTTC. It specifies CASSLRSPSDEQFF. The chain joins TRBV7-9 to TRBJ2-1; D unclear. V lost 2 bases and J 8 bases, leaving 13 bases between the germline ends. CDR1 and CDR2 (germline): SEHNR, FQNEAQ (reference sequence). The CDR3 is 14 amino acids.

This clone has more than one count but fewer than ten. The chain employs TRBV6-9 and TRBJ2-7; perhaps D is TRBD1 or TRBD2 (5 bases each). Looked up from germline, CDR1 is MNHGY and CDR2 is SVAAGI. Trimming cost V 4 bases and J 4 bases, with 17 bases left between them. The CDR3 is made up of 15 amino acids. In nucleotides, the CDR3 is TGTGCCAGCAGTTTTAGGTGGCAGGGAGCTTACGAGCAGTACTTC. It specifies CASSFRWQGAYEQYF.

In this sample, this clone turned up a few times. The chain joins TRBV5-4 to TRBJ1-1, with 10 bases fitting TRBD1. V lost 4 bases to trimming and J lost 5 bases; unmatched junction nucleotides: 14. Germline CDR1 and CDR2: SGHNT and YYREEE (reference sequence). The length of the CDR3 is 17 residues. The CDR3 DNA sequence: TGTGCCAGCAGCCTACCGGGGGGACAGGGGCTTCGGACTGAAGCTTTCTTT. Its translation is CASSLPGGQGLRTEAFF.

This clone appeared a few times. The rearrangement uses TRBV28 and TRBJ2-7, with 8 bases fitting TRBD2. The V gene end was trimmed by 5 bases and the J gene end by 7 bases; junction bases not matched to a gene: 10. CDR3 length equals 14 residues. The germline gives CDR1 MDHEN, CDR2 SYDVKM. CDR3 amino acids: CASSRAGALFEQYF. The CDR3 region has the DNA TGTGCCAGCAGTAGAGCGGGGGCCCTCTTTGAGCAGTACTTC.

CDR3 sequence (DNA): TGTGCCAGCAGCTTAGCGAGGGGGGAAGAAAAACTGTTTTTT. Residues: CASSLARGEEKLFF. The V gene is TRBV7-2, the J gene TRBJ1-4; weak D call: TRBD1 (6 bases). The V gene lost 0 bases and the J gene lost 8 bases, with 10 bases spanning the gap. This CDR3 contains 14 residues. Germline V gene data show CDR1 as SGHTA and CDR2 as FQGNSA.

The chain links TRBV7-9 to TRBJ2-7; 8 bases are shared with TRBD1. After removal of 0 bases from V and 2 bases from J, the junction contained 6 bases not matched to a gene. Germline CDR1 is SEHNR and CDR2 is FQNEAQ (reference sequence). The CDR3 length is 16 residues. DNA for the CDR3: TGTGCCAGCAGCTTAGCTGGGCAGGGGGCGGCCTACGAGCAGTACTTC. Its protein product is CASSLAGQGAAYEQYF.

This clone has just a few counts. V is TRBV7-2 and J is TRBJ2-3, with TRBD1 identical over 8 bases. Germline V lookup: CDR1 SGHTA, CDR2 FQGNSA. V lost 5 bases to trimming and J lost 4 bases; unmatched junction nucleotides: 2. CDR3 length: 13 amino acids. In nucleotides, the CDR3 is TGTGCCAGCAGCCCAGGGGGCGCAGATACGCAGTATTTT. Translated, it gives CASSPGGADTQYF. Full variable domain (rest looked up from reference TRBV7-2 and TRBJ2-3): GAGVSQSPSNKVTEKGKDVELRCDPISGHTALYWYRQSLGQGLEFLIYFQGNSAPDKSGLPSDRFSAERTGGSVSTLTIQRTQQEDSAVYLCASSPGGADTQYFGPGTRLTVL.

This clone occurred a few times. The chain's CDR3 is CASSTRTWGDEQFF. As DNA, the CDR3 is TGTGCCAGCAGTACGCGGACCTGGGGCGATGAGCAGTTCTTC. The gene calls are TRBV7-9 and TRBJ2-1; D might be TRBD1 (5 bases). This CDR3 has 14 residues. Germline CDR1 reads SEHNR; CDR2 reads FQNEAQ (reference sequence). The ends were cut back, 6 bases at V and 8 bases at J, with 17 bases in the middle. The entire variable domain, with the rest obtained from reference TRBV7-9 and TRBJ2-1, is as follows: DTGVSQNPRHKITKRGQNVTFRCDPISEHNRLYWYRQTLGQGPEFLTYFQNEAQLEKSRLLSDRFSAERPKGSFSTLEIQRTEQGDSAMYLCASSTRTWGDEQFFGPGTRLTVL.

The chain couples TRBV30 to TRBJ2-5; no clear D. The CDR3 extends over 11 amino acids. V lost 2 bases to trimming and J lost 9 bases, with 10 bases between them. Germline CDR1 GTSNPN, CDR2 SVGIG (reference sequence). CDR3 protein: CAWSLAQSQYF. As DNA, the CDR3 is TGTGCCTGGAGTCTCGCGCAATCCCAGTACTTC.

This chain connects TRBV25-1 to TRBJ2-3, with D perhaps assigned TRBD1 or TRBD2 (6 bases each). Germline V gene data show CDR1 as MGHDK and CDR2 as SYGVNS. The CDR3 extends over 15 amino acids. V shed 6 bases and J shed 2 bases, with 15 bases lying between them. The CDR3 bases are TGTGCCAGCAGCATCGAGGGGGGCAACACAGATACGCAGTATTTT. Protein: CASSIEGGNTDTQYF.

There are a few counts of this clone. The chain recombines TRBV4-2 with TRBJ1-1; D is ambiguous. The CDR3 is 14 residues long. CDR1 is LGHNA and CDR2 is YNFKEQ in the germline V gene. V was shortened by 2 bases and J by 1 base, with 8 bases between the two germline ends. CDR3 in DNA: TGTGCCAGCAGCCAATATACCGAGAACACTGAAGCTTTCTTT. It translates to CASSQYTENTEAFF.

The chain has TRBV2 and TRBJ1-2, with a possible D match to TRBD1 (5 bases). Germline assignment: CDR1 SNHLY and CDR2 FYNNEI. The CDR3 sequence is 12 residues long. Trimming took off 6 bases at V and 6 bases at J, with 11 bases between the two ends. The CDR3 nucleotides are TGTGCCAGCAGGGTAGGGGCGGATGGCTACACCTTC. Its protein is CASRVGADGYTF.

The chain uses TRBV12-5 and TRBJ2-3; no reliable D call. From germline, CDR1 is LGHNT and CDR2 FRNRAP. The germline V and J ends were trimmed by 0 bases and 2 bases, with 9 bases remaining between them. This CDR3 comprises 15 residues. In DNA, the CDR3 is TGTGCTAGTGGTTTGGTCCTAGATGTCACAGATACGCAGTATTTT. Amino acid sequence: CASGLVLDVTDTQYF.

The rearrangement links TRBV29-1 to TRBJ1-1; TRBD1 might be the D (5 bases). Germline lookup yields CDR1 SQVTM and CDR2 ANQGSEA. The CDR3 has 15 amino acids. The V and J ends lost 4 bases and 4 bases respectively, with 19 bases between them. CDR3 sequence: CSVGLGHQTTTEAFF. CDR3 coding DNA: TGCAGCGTTGGCCTAGGACACCAAACGACCACTGAAGCTTTCTTT.

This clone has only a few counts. The CDR3 DNA sequence: TGTGCCAGCAGCCGACAGGGGGATTACGAGCAGTACTTC. This sequence encodes CASSRQGDYEQYF. The chain recombines TRBV6-5 with TRBJ2-7; the match to TRBD1 covers 9 bases. Germline V CDR1 and CDR2: MNHEY, SVGAGI. CDR3 length: 13 residues. With V trimmed by 6 bases and J by 4 bases, 4 bases remained unmatched.

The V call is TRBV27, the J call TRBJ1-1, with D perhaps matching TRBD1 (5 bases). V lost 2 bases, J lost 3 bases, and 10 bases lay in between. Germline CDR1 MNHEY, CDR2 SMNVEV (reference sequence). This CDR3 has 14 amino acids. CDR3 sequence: CASSLNRGDTEAFF. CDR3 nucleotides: TGTGCCAGCAGTTTAAATAGGGGTGACACTGAAGCTTTCTTT.

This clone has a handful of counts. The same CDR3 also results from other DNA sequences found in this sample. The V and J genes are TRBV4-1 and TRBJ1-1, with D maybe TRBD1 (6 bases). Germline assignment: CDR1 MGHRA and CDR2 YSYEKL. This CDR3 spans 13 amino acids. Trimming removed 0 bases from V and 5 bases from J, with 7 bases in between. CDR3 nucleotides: TGCGCCAGCAGCCAAGACAGGGGTACTGAAGCTTTCTTT. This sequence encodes CASSQDRGTEAFF.

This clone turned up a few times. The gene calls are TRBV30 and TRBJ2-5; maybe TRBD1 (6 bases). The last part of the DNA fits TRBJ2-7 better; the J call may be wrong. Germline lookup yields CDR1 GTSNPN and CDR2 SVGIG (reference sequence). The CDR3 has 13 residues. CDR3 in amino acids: CAWSRGRSGEQYF. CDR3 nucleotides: TGTGCCTGGAGCAGGGGTAGGTCCGGCGAGCAGTACTTC.

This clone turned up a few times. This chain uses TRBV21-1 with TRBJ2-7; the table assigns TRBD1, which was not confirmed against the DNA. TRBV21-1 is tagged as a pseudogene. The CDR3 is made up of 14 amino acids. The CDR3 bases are TGTGCCAGCAGCAAAAGGAACAGGGCTGGTGAGCAGTACTTC. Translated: CASSKRNRAGEQYF.

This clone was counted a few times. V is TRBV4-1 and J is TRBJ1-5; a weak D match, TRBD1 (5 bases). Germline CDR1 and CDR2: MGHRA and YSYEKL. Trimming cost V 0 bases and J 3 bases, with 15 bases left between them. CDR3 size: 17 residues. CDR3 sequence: CASSQEGGRGVNQPQHF. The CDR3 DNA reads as TGCGCCAGCAGCCAAGAAGGAGGGCGGGGGGTCAATCAGCCCCAGCATTTT.

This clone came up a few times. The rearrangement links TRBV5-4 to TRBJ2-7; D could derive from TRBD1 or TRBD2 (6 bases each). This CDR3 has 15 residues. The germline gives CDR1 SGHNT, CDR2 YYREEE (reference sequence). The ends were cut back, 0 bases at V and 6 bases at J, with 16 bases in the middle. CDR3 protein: CASSLGYGGAAEQYF. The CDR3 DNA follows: TGTGCCAGCAGCTTGGGTTACGGGGGCGCAGCCGAGCAGTACTTC.

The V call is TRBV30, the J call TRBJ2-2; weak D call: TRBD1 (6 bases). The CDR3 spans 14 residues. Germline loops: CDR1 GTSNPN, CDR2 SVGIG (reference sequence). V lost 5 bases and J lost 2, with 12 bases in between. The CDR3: CAWETGPNTGELFF. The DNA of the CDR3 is TGTGCCTGGGAGACAGGACCTAACACCGGGGAGCTGTTTTTT.

The CDR3 region is CASSPPGRNTEAFF. The DNA of the CDR3 is TGTGCCAGCTCACCACCAGGGCGGAACACTGAAGCTTTCTTT. The chain combines TRBV18 with TRBJ1-1; D not certain. The CDR3 has 14 residues. V was clipped by 0 bases and J by 1 base, with 6 bases between them. CDR1 and CDR2 (germline): KGHSH, LQKENI.